This T cell receptor beta chain was captured in a study of T cell responses to AZD1222 COVID-19 vaccine. The germline V gene encodes CDR1 MNHEY and CDR2 SVGEGT. Trimming took 5 bases from V and 1 from J, leaving 14 bases between them. The CDR3 spans 16 residues. Libraries were prepared by immunoSEQ multiplex PCR; TCRdb keeps only in-frame clonotypes and omits some of them. The sample contains 150,000 to 200,000 clones, 80% to 90% of which appear only once. Study observations and caveats: Nearly half of the spike-specific TCRs reportedly recognize variant regions that carry no mutations.

A word on this clone: Its antigen is still unknown.

This clonotype was sampled from an adult in good health. The chain employs TRBV6-2 or TRBV6-3 and TRBJ2-2, with unresolved D. The material was peripheral blood, obtained on day 0 of AZD1222 vaccination. CDR3 residues: CASSRYTIMNTGELFF. CDR3 DNA sequence: TGTGCCAGCAGTCGATACACGATAATGAACACCGGGGAGCTGTTTTTT.